The 4 T cell receptor beta chains in this list originate from one sample, sequenced in a study of blood T cell repertoires in COVID-19. Sequenced by immunoSEQ multiplex PCR; TCRdb stores in-frame clones only, minus some. The sample consists of some 490,000 clones, 70% to 90% of them appearing once. The source material was PBMCs or T cells enriched from blood (not recorded which). Receptors originate from a woman aged 55-75 years who had recovered from COVID-19.

The rearrangement uses TRBV2 and TRBJ1-1; 7 nucleotides align to TRBD1. From germline, CDR1 is SNHLY and CDR2 FYNNEI. CDR3 size: 14 residues. Trimming took 3 bases from V and 7 from J; bases not matched to a gene: 8. The CDR3 spells CASSEAPDRVEAFF. The CDR3 DNA follows: TGTGCCAGCAGTGAGGCTCCTGACAGGGTTGAAGCTTTCTTT. Filled out from reference TRBV2 and TRBJ1-1, the complete variable domain reads EPEVTQTPSHQVTQMGQEVILRCVPISNHLYFYWYRQILGQKVEFLVSFYNNEISEKSEIFDDQFSVERPDGSNFTLKIRSTKLEDSAMYFCASSEAPDRVEAFFGQGTRLTVV.

The V and J genes are TRBV5-8 and TRBJ1-1; D is possibly TRBD1 (6 bases). Germline CDR1 and CDR2: SGHTS and YDEGEE. This CDR3 has 15 residues. With 5 bases removed from V and 3 bases from J, the gap between germline ends came to 17 bases. The CDR3 region has the DNA TGTGCCAGCAGTTCCGACCTCAGGGGTGACACTGAAGCTTTCTTT. Translation: CASSSDLRGDTEAFF.

The rearrangement links TRBV27 to TRBJ1-3; perhaps TRBD1 as D (5 bases). Deletions cut 5 bases from V and 0 bases from J, with 11 bases between. CDR1 MNHEY and CDR2 SMNVEV come from the germline V gene (reference sequence). The CDR3 has 15 residues. The CDR3 protein is CASSLQGTSGNTIYF. The CDR3 coding sequence is TGTGCCAGCAGTCTTCAGGGAACCTCTGGAAACACCATATATTTT.

The chain has TRBV19 and TRBJ1-2; TRBD1 is a possible D gene (5 bases). Germline assignment: CDR1 LNHDA and CDR2 SQIVND (reference sequence). The CDR3 is 16 amino acids. V was shortened by 3 bases and J by 4 bases, with 18 bases between the two germline ends. Here the CDR3 DNA reads TGTGCCAGTAGTATGAGGGGCCAGGGAGGAGGCTATGGCTACACCTTC. Translating gives CASSMRGQGGGYGYTF. Variable domain in full (rest from reference TRBV19 and TRBJ1-2): DGGITQSPKYLFRKEGQNVTLSCEQNLNHDAMYWYRQDPGQGLRLIYYSQIVNDFQKGDIAEGYSVSREKKESFPLTVTSAQKNPTAFYLCASSMRGQGGGYGYTFGSGTRLTVV.